Sequencing of this T cell receptor beta chain was carried out in a study of T-cell memory formation after mild COVID-19. The overall study: TCR clusters mostly belonged to single donors. Study-wide results and limits: Pre-infection memory already had some responding clones, implying cross-reactive memory joined. Day 15 to 85 contracting clones showed balanced CD4/CD8; day 15 to 37 expanders favored CD4+.

Using constant-segment primers, 5'RACE produced TCR alpha and TCR beta cDNA libraries carrying sample barcodes and UMIs. Using its own MiXCR run on the 5' RACE reads, TCRdb lists one record per CDR3 protein. Of some 600,000 distinct CDR3 sequences in the sample, approximately 15% were seen once. Concerning this clonotype itself: Antigen unknown.

Germline CDR1 reads LNHDA; CDR2 reads SQIVND (reference sequence). Between the trimmed V and J ends, which lost 5 bases and 0 bases, there was a span of 25 bases. The CDR3 totals 20 residues. The sequence was collected from an adult woman who had mild COVID-19 (a few samples of this study predate the infection). Cell type and time point are not known. Sequences were obtained from PBMCs or a T cell subset sorted from them (not recorded which). This chain joins TRBV19 and TRBJ1-4; D is undetermined. CDR3 protein: CASSQKNILRSLATNEKLFF. In DNA, the CDR3 is TGTGCCAGTAGTCAGAAGAATATCTTGCGAAGTCTTGCAACTAATGAAAAACTGTTTTTT.